The sequence of this TCR beta chain was determined in a study of siplizumab effects on memory and regulatory T cells. The V gene's germline CDR1 is MNHEY and CDR2 SMNVEV (reference sequence). CDR3 size: 17 residues. The V segment lost 5 bases and the J segment 7 bases; nucleotides outside the gene matches: 17. Remarks on this clone: Its antigen remains unidentified.

TCRdb keeps only in-frame clones here, not all; method: immunoSEQ multiplex PCR. The data show some 120,000 clones, around 94% seen once. Findings and caveats of the study: Poor capture below about 10^-5 frequency left most alloreactive clones unmapped to unstimulated subsets. Suppressive function of proliferating Tregs from siplizumab cultures was not confirmed. On average, around 70% of mappable alloreactive CD4+ clones were Treg-derived under siplizumab, against about 25% in controls.

The receptor was derived from a human donor in good health. The chain uses TRBV27 and TRBJ1-2, with 9 bases lining up with TRBD1. Input material: non-Treg CD4+ T cells sorted from blood. The CDR3 DNA follows: TGTGCCAGCAGTCTAACTGGTAGGGACAGGGTCGGAGCTGGCTACACCTTC. It translates to CASSLTGRDRVGAGYTF.